This T cell receptor beta chain was profiled in a study of vaccination effects on CD4 cells after COVID-19. Study-level points and caveats: Clonal contraction was marked in infection- and vaccine-induced clones late after vaccination. Early post-infection timepoints were absent, and convalescent patients were few.

V gave up 4 bases and J gave up 3 bases; unmatched junction bases: 12. The CDR3 loop spans 16 amino acids. Germline V gene lookup returns CDR1 SGHDT and CDR2 YYEEEE. Here immunoSEQ multiplex PCR was the method, and the copy in TCRdb shows in-frame clones only, minus some. In the table there are tens of thousands of clones, 69% of which are singletons. Before sequencing, viral peptide pools were used by the ViraFEST assay to expand antigen-specific CD4+ T cells. Culture lasted 10 days before CD4+ T cell isolation. The person was diagnosed with PCR-confirmed SARS-CoV-2 infection between March and December 2020. They grew over 1.5 million PBMC in each well, adding about 10 IU/ml IL-2 and 10 ug/ml peptides. On days 3 and 7, fresh IL-2 medium replaced half the medium. For this clone: Antigen specificity is unknown.

The chain has TRBV5-6 and TRBJ2-7, with TRBD1 matching 8 bases. The sample consisted of CD4+ T cells from PBMCs cultured with SARS-CoV-2 spike peptides, taken before COVID-19 vaccination. This TCR came from a human donor who had a prior SARS-CoV-2 infection. CDR3 nucleotides: TGTGCCAGCAGCAGAACCGGCGGACAGGGTTTCTACGAGCAGTACTTC. It translates to CASSRTGGQGFYEQYF.